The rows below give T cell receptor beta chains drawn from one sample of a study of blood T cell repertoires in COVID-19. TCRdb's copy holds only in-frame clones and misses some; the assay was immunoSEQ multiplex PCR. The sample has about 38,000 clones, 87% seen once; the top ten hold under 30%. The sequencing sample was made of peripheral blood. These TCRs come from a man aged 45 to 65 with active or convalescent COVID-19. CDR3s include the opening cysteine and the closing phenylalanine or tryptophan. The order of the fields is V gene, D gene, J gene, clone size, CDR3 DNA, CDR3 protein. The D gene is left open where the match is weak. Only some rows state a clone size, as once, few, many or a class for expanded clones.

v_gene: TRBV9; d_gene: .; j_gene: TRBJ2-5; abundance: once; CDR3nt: TGTGCCAGCAGCACCGGAGGGATGGACATGCAGTACTTC; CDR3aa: CASSTGGMDMQYF
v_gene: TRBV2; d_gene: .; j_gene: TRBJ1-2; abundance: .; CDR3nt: TGTGCCAGCAGTGTAGGGTGGGCAGGGGCCAACTATGGCTACACCTTC; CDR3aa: CASSVGWAGANYGYTF
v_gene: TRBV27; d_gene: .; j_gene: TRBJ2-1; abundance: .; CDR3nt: TGTGCCAGCAGTTTATCGGCAGTGGCCTACAATGAGCAGTTCTTC; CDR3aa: CASSLSAVAYNEQFF
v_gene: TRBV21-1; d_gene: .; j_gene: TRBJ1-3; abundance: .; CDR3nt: TGTGCCAGCAGCATGGGGCCTTCCGCCTCTGGAAACACCATATATTTT; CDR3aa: CASSMGPSASGNTIYF
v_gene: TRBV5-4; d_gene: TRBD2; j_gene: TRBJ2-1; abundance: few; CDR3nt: TGTGCCAGCAGCTTTAGCGGGGGGGCCTACAATGAGCAGTTCTTC; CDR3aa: CASSFSGGAYNEQFF
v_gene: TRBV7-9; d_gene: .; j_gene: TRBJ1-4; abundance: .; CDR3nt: TGTGCCAGCAGCTTCACAGGGAATAGAGAAAAACTGTTTTTT; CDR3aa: CASSFTGNREKLFF
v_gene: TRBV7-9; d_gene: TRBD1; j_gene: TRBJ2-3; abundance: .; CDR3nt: TGTGCCAGCAGCCCACAGGGGGATACGCAGTATTTT; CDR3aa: CASSPQGDTQYF
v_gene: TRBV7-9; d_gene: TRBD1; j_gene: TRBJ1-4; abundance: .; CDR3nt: TGTGCCAGCAGCCTTGACAGGGTAAATGAAAAACTGTTTTTT; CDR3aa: CASSLDRVNEKLFF
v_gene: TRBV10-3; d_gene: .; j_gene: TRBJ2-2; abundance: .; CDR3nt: TGTGCCATCAGGAGCGGAACAACCGGGGAGCTGTTTTTT; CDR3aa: CAIRSGTTGELFF
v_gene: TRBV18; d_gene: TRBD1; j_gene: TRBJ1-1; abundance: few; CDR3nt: TGTGCCAGCGCAGGACAGGCGAACACTGAAGCTTTCTTT; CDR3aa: CASAGQANTEAFF
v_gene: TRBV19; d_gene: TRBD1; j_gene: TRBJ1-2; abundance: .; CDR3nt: TGTGCCAGTAGTGCCGGGACAGGGAGAGGCTACACCTTC; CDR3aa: CASSAGTGRGYTF
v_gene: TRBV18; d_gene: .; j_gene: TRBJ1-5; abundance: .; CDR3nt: TGTGCCAGCTCACCTCAAGACATGAATCAGCCCCAGCATTTT; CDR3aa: CASSPQDMNQPQHF
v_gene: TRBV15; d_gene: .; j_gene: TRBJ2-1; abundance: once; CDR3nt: TGTGCCACCAGCAGAGATCGCGACAGCTCCTACAATGAGCAGTTCTTC; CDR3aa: CATSRDRDSSYNEQFF
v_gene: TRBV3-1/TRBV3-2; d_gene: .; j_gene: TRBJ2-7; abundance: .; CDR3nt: TGTGCCAGCAGCCAAGGCGGTACCTACGAGCAGTACTTC; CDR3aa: CASSQGGTYEQYF
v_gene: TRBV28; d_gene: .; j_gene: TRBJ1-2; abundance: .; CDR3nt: TGTGCCAGCAGACCCACCGGACAGCGCCCCGGAGGCTACACCTTC; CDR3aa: CASRPTGQRPGGYTF
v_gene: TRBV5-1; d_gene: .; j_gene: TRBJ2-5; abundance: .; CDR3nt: TGCGCCAGCAGCTTCTCTGCCAGGGGACAAGAGACCCAGTACTTC; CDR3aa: CASSFSARGQETQYF
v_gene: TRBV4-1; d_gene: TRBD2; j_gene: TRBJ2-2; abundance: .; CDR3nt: TGCGCCAGCAGCCAAGATCTGGGGAGGGGAAACACCGGGGAGCTGTTTTTT; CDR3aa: CASSQDLGRGNTGELFF
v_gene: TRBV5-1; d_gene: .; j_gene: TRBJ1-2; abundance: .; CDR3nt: TGCGCCAGCAGCTTGGGGGCAGAGACCTACACCTTC; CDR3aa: CASSLGAETYTF
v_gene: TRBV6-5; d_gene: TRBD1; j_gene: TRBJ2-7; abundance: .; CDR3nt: TGTGCCAGCAGTTACTCAGGGACAGGGTCCTACGAGCAGTACTTC; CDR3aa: CASSYSGTGSYEQYF
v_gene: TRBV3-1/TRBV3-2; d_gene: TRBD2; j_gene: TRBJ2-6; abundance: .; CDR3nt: TGTGCCAGCAGCCAAAGTCTGGCTAGCGGGAGTTCCTGGAGCTCTGGGGCCAACGTCCTGACTTTC; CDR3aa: CASSQSLASGSSWSSGANVLTF
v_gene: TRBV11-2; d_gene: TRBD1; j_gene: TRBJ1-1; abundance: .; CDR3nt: TGTGCCAGCAGCAGACAGGGGATTGGGAACACTGAAGCTTTCTTT; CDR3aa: CASSRQGIGNTEAFF
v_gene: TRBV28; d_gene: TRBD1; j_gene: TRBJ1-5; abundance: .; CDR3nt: TGTGCCAGCAGGCAGGGGGTTAGCAATCAGCCCCAGCATTTT; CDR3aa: CASRQGVSNQPQHF
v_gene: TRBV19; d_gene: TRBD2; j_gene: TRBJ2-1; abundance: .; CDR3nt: TGTGCCAGTAGTATAGATCCAAGCGGGACTAGCTCCTACAATGAGCAGTTCTTC; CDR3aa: CASSIDPSGTSSYNEQFF
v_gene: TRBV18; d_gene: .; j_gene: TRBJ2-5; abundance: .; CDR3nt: TGTGCCAGCTCACCGCTCGGAGGTCAGCAAGAGACCCAGTACTTC; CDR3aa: CASSPLGGQQETQYF
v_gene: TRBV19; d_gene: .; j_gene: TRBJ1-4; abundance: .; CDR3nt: TGTGCCAGTAGTATAGGATGGAGGGATGATGAAAAACTGTTTTTT; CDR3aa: CASSIGWRDDEKLFF
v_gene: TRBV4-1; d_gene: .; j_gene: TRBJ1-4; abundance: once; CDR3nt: TGCGCCAGCAGCCTCACCTCGACAGGCCGTAATGAAAAACTGTTTTTT; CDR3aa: CASSLTSTGRNEKLFF
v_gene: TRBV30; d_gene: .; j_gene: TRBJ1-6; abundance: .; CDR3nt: TGTGCCTGGAGCGCGTTGGACAGCCATAATTCACCCCTCCACTTT; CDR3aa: CAWSALDSHNSPLHF
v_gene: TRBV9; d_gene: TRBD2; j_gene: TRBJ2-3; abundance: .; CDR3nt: TGTGCCAGCAGCGTAGTTAGCGGGGGCGGCACAGATACGCAGTATTTT; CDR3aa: CASSVVSGGGTDTQYF
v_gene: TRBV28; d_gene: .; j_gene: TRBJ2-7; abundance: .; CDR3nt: TGTGCCAGCAGTCCACCCGGAACTCGGAGCTCCTACGAGCAGTACTTC; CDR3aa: CASSPPGTRSSYEQYF
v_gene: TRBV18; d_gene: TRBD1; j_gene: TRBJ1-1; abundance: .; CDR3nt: TGTGCCAGCTCACCCGGTGGAGGGGGCCTGGGGTGGACTGAAGCTTTCTTT; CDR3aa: CASSPGGGGLGWTEAFF
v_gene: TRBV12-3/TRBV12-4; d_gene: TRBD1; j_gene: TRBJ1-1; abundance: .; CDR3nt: TGTGCCAGCAGTCGTACAGGGGGCGGGGGAGCTTTCTTT; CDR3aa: CASSRTGGGGAFF
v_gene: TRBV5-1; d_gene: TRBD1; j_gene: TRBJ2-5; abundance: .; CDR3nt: TGCGCCAGCAGCGCAAACAGGGGTCAAGAGACCCAGTACTTC; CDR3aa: CASSANRGQETQYF
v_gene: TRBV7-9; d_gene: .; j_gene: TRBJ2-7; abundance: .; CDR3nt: TGTGCCAGCAGCTTAGTTCCGGGAGACTCCTACGAGCAGTACTTC; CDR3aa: CASSLVPGDSYEQYF
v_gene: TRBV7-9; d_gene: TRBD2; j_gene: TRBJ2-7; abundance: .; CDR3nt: TGTGCCAGCAGCTTTAGGACTAGTCGGGAGCAGTACTTC; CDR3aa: CASSFRTSREQYF
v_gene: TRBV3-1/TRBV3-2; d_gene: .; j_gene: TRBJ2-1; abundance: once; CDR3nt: TGTGCCAGCAGCCTAACTAGCTCAGGGGGGGAGCAGTTCTTC; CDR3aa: CASSLTSSGGEQFF
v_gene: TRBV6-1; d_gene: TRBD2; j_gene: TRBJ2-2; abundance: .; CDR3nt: TGTGCCAGCAGTGAAGCGCTCGGACTAGCGGGGGGGCGAGACACCGGGGAGCTGTTTTTT; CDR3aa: CASSEALGLAGGRDTGELFF
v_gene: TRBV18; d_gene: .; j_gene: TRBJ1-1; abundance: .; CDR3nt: TGTGCCAGCTCCCTCACCGGCCCAGGGGAGAACACTGAAGCTTTCTTT; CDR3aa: CASSLTGPGENTEAFF
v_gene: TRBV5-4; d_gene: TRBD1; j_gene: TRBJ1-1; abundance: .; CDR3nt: TGTGCCAGCAGTCAAGGACAGGCGAACACTGAAGCTTTCTTT; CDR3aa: CASSQGQANTEAFF
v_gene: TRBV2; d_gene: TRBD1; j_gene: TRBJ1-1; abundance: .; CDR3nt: TGTGCCAGCAGGGACAGGGAGGGTTACACTGAAGCTTTCTTT; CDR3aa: CASRDREGYTEAFF
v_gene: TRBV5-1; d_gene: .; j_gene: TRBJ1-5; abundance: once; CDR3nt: TGCGCCAGCAGCTTGGGGACACAGAATCAGCCCCAGCATTTT; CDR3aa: CASSLGTQNQPQHF
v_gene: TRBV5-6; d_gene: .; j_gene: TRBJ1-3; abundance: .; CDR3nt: TGTGCCAGCAGCCTAAGGGGACTTCAAAGCTCTGGAAACACCATATATTTT; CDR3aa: CASSLRGLQSSGNTIYF
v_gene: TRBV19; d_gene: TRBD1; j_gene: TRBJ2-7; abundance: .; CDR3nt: TGTGCCAGTAGTACGTACAGGGGACAGGGCTACGAGCAGTACTTC; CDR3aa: CASSTYRGQGYEQYF
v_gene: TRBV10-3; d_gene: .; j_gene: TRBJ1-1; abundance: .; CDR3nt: TGTGCCATCAGTGAGAAGGGGACACCGAACACTGAAGCTTTCTTT; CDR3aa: CAISEKGTPNTEAFF
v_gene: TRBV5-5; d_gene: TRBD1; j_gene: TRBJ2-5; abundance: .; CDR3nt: TGTGCCAGCAGCTTGGAAGGGGGCTTTGGAGAGACCCAGTACTTC; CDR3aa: CASSLEGGFGETQYF
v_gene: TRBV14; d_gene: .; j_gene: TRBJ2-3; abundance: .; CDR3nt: TGTGCCAGCAGCCAAGAGCCAGGGGTTGGAGATACGCAGTATTTT; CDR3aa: CASSQEPGVGDTQYF
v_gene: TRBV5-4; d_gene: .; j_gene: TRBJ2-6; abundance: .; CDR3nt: TGTGCCTACGAAGGGAGATACTCTGGGGCCAACGTCCTGACTTTC; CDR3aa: CAYEGRYSGANVLTF
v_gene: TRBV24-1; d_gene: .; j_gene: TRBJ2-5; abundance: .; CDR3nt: TGTGCCACCAGTGATTGGGGGGGGCGCGAGACCCAGTACTTC; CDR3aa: CATSDWGGRETQYF
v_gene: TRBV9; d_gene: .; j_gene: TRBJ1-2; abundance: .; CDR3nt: TGTGCCAGCAGCAAGGGGGGGAACGCTGGCTACACCTTC; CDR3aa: CASSKGGNAGYTF
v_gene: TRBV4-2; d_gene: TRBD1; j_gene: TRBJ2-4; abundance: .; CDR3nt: TGTGCCAGCAGCCAAACCTCCCGGACAGGGACCAACATTCAGTACTTC; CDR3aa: CASSQTSRTGTNIQYF
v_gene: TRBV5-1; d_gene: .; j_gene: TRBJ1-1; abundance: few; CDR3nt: TGCGCCAGCAGCTTGGAACAAGTGAACACTGAAGCTTTCTTT; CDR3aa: CASSLEQVNTEAFF
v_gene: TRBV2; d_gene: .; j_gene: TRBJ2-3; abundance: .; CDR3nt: TGTGCCAGCGGAGGTGCTAGCACAGATACGCAGTATTTT; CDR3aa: CASGGASTDTQYF
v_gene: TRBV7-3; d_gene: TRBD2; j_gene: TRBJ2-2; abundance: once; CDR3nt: TGTGCCAGCAGCAAAACTAGCGGGGTCGGCACCGGGGAGCTGTTTTTT; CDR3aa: CASSKTSGVGTGELFF
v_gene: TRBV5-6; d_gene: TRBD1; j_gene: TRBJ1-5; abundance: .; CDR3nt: TGTGCCAGCAGCTTGGGGAGGACAGGGGATCAGCCCCAGCATTTT; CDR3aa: CASSLGRTGDQPQHF
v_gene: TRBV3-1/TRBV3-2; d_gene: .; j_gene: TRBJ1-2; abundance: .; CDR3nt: TGTGCCAGCAGCCAAGAAGGGACACGGGGCTACACCTTC; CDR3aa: CASSQEGTRGYTF
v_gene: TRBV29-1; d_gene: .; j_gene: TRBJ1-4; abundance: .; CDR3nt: TGCAGCGTTGGCCAGGGCAAACGTAATGAAAAACTGTTTTTT; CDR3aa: CSVGQGKRNEKLFF
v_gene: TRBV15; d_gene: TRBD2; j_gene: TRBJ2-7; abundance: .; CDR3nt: TGTGCCACCAGCAGTTTAGCGGGAAGTTTCCCCTACGAGCAGTACTTC; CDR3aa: CATSSLAGSFPYEQYF
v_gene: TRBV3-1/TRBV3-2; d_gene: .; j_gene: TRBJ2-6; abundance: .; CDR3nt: TGTGCCAGCAGCCCCCCCCGGTGGGCCAACGTCCTGACTTTC; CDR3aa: CASSPPRWANVLTF